This TCR beta chain was documented in a study of cytomegalovirus exposure and HLA in healthy donors. Overall study context: Later analysis reported that the roughly 120 validation repertoires shared the platform of the 500 to 750 first-cohort repertoires. Whole-study findings and limits: The study labeled 180 or so TCR beta chains cytomegalovirus-associated.

Sequencing used immunoSEQ multiplex PCR; TCRdb keeps in-frame clones, though not all of them. The sample contains 260,000 or so clones, 85% to 90% of which appear only once. Germline-derived CDR1 and CDR2 are SGHTA and FQGNSA. Germline trimming cut 0 bases from V and 3 bases from J; bases unmatched to any gene: 3. This CDR3 region has 17 residues. Regarding this clone: Its antigen is unidentified.

The donors were part of the validation cohort, which consisted of over a hundred subjects and was separate from the first cohort of several hundred subjects. The sequenced sample was PBMCs. The rearrangement uses TRBV7-2 and TRBJ2-3; 13 nucleotides line up with TRBD2. The receptor comes from a woman aged 18-30 years in good health and CMV-seronegative. The CDR3 region is CASSLAATSGRTDTQYF. DNA for the CDR3: TGTGCCAGCAGCTTAGCGGCGACTAGCGGGAGGACAGATACGCAGTATTTT.